This TCR beta chain derives from a study of graft-versus-host responses after intestinal transplantation. Sequenced by immunoSEQ multiplex PCR; TCRdb stores in-frame clones only, minus some. This table holds tens of thousands of clones, about 80% found once. Graft samples were processed, releasing intraepithelial and lamina propria lymphocytes. With 4 bases clipped from V and 7 bases from J, the junction kept 6 bases outside the gene matches. Germline V gives CDR1 MGHRA, CDR2 YSYEKL. This CDR3 contains 14 residues. V usage is TRBV4-1 and J usage is TRBJ2-1; 8 positions agree with TRBD2. The source of this sequence is a human patient who received an intestinal transplant, so some T cells may come from the graft donor. Sequences were derived from ileum tissue, sampled 12 days after intestinal transplant. CDR3 region: CASSPGGAWNEQFF. The CDR3 region has the DNA TGCGCCAGCAGCCCGGGGGGGGCTTGGAATGAGCAGTTCTTC.